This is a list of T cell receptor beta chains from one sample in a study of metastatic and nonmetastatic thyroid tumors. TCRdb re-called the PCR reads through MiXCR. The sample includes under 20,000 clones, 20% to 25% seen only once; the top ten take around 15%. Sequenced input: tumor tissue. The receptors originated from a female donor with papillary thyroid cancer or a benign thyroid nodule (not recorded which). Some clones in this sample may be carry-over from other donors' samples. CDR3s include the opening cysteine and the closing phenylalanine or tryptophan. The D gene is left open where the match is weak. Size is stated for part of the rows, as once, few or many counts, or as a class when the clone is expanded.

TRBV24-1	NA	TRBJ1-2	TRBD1	TGTGCCACCAGGGGGACAGGGGGGCAGGATGGCTACACCTTC	CATRGTGGQDGYTF
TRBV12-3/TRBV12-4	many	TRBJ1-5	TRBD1	TGTGCCAGCAGTTTTGGGACAGCCCATAGCAATCAGCCCCAGCATTTT	CASSFGTAHSNQPQHF
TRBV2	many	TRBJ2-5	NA	TGTGCCAGCAGGGGGGCCCAAGAGACCCAGTACTTC	CASRGAQETQYF
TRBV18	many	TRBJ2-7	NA	TGTGCCAGCTCACCCGACAGCTACGAGCAGTACTTC	CASSPDSYEQYF
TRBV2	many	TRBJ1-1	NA	TGTGCCACGAAAGGCGCCTTCGGGGGGATAGTGAACACTGAAGCTTTCTTT	CATKGAFGGIVNTEAFF
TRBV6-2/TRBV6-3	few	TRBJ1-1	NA	TGTGCCAGCAGTTACTCCGGGGTGGGCGGCACTGAAGCTTTCTTT	CASSYSGVGGTEAFF
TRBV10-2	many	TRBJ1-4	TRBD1	TGCGCCAGCAGTGAGTTGGGGACAGGGAATGAAAAACTGTTTTTT	CASSELGTGNEKLFF
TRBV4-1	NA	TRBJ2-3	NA	TGCGCCAGCAGCTTTAGCGGTACTACGGATACGCAGTATTTT	CASSFSGTTDTQYF
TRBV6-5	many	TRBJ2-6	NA	TGTGCCAGCAGTTACTCCCGACTCATCTCTGGGGCCAACGTCCTGACTTTC	CASSYSRLISGANVLTF
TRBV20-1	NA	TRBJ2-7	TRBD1	TGCAGTGCTAGAGAGCTACAGGGGTGGACCTACGAGCAGTACTTC	CSARELQGWTYEQYF
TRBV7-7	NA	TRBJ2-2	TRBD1	TGTGCTAGGAGCCGGGACAGAAGGGCGAACACCGGGGAGCTGTTTTTT	CARSRDRRANTGELFF
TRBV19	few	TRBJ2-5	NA	TGTGCCAGTAGTATTGGGCAGACCCAGTACTTC	CASSIGQTQYF
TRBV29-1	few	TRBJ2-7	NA	TGCAGCGTTGCCCCGTGGGGCCCCTACGAGCAGTACTTC	CSVAPWGPYEQYF
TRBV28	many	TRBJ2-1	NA	TGTGCCAGCAGTTTGTGGATAAATGAGCAGTTCTTC	CASSLWINEQFF
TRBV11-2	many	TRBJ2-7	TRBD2	TGTGCCAGCAGCTTATCCGGGACTAGCTTTTACTACGAGCAGTACTTC	CASSLSGTSFYYEQYF
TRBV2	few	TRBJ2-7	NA	TGTGCCAGCACCCCGGACTTAGTCTCCTACGAGCAGTACTTC	CASTPDLVSYEQYF
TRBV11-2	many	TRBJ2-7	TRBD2	TGTGCCAGCAGCTTAGGACTAGCGGGAGGGTACGAGCAGTACTTC	CASSLGLAGGYEQYF
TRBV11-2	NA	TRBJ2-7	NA	TGTGCCAGCAGCTTAGTATACTACGAGCAGTACTTC	CASSLVYYEQYF
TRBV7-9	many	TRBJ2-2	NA	TGTGCCAGCTCGGCGGTCTACACCGGGGAGCTGTTTTTT	CASSAVYTGELFF
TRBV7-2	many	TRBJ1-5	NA	TGTGCCAGCAGCTTAGCGCAGGGGCAGCCCCAGCATTTT	CASSLAQGQPQHF
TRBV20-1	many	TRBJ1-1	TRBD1	TGCAGTGCTACGGACCGGGACAGGGACCCTGAAGCTTTCTTT	CSATDRDRDPEAFF
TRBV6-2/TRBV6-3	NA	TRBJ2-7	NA	TGTGCCAGCAATAAAAACAGGGGACTAGACGAGCAGTACTTC	CASNKNRGLDEQYF
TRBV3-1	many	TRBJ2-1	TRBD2	TGTGCCAGCAGCCTTTGGGAAACCGGGACTAGCGGGAGGGGACAGTTCTTC	CASSLWETGTSGRGQFF
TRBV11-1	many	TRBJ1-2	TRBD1	TGTGCCAGCAGCATCTCCGGACAGGGAATTGGGGTAGACTATGGCTACACCTTC	CASSISGQGIGVDYGYTF
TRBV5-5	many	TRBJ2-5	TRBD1	TGTGCCAGCAGCCGGGACAGGGGGGAGACCCAGTACTTC	CASSRDRGETQYF
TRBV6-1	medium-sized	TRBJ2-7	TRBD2	TGTGCCACCCCCCCGGTCGCGGGAGATGACGAGCAGTACTTC	CATPPVAGDDEQYF
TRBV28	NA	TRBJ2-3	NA	TGTGCCAGCAGTTTACCTATTAGTGATACGCAGTATTTC	CASSLPISDTQYF
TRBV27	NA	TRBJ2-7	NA	TGTGCCAGCAGAAAACGCTCCCCAGGCGTTGACGAGCAGTACTTC	CASRKRSPGVDEQYF
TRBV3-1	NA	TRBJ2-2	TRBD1	TGTGCCAGCACTCGACAGGGTTATACCGGGGAGCTGTTTTTT	CASTRQGYTGELFF
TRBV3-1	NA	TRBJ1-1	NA	TGTGCCAGCAGCCACGACCGCCCCCCGAGCACTGAAGCTTTCTTT	CASSHDRPPSTEAFF
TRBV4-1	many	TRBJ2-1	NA	TGCGCCAGCAGCCAACGTCGGTCTAGCAATGAGCAGTTCTTC	CASSQRRSSNEQFF